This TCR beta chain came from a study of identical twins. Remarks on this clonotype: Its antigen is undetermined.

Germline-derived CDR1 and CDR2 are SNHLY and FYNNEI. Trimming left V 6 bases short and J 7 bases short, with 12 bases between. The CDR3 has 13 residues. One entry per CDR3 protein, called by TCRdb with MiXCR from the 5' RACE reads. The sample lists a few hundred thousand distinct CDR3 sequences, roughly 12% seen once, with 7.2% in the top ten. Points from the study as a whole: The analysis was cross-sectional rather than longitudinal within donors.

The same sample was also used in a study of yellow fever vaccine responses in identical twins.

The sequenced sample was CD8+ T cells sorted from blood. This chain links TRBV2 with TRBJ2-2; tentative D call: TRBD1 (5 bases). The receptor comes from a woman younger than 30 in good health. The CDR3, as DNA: TGTGCCAGCAGGGTCAGGGCCGGCGGGGAGCTGTTTTTT. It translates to CASRVRAGGELFF.